This is a list of T cell receptor beta chains from one sample in a study of a mutant IDH1 vaccine in newly diagnosed glioma. This table comes from immunoSEQ multiplex PCR, and its TCRdb copy is limited to in-frame clones, with some not included. Of about 72,000 clones detected, over 75% appear once; the ten largest clones hold about an eighth. What these receptors recognize is not known. The specimen comprised PBMCs, sampled from a glioma patient whose treatment included an IDH1 peptide vaccine. These receptor sequences come from a man in his late teens or twenties with glioma. CDR3s include the opening cysteine and the closing phenylalanine or tryptophan. A D gene is named only where the DNA matches it firmly. Size tells how often a clone was seen (once, few, many) or the class of an expanded clone, and some rows leave it out.

clone size | J gene | D gene | V gene | CDR3 DNA | CDR3 protein
few | TRBJ1-2 | . | TRBV30 | TGTGCCTGGAGCAACATCCTTAACTATGGCTACACCTTC | CAWSNILNYGYTF
. | TRBJ2-2 | TRBD1 | TRBV18 | TGTGCCAGCTCACCCGGACAGGTTAACACCGGGGAGCTGTTTTTT | CASSPGQVNTGELFF
. | TRBJ1-2 | . | TRBV5-5 | TGTGCCAGCAGCTTGAGGCAGGATGATCGCTACACCTTC | CASSLRQDDRYTF
. | TRBJ2-7 | . | TRBV14 | TGTGCCAGCAGTCCAAGAAACGGGGCCTACGAGCAGTACTTC | CASSPRNGAYEQYF
. | TRBJ1-2 | . | TRBV5-4 | TGTGCCAGCAGCTTGCCCTCTGGCCGGGACATCTATGGCTACACCTTC | CASSLPSGRDIYGYTF
. | TRBJ2-2 | TRBD2 | TRBV5-4 | TGTGCCAGCAGGTCGGTGGGAGGGGCTAACACCGGGGAGCTGTTTTTT | CASRSVGGANTGELFF
. | TRBJ2-7 | TRBD2 | TRBV19 | TGTGCCAGTAGTACCCGGGGAGGGGCGTACGAGCAGTACTTC | CASSTRGGAYEQYF
. | TRBJ2-7 | . | TRBV4-2 | TGTGCCAGCAGCCAAGTCCACCAAAGCTCCTACGAGCAGTACTTC | CASSQVHQSSYEQYF
. | TRBJ1-2 | . | TRBV7-9 | TGTGCCAGCAGCCCGGTGCGGACAGAAAATGGCTACACCTTC | CASSPVRTENGYTF
. | TRBJ1-1 | . | TRBV7-9 | TGTGCCAGCAGCCCTCTGAGGGTTGTGACTGAAGCTTTCTTT | CASSPLRVVTEAFF
. | TRBJ1-3 | TRBD1 | TRBV18 | TGTGCCAGCTCACCGCGGACAGGGTCTGGAAACACCATATATTTT | CASSPRTGSGNTIYF
. | TRBJ2-3 | TRBD2 | TRBV9 | TGTGCCAGCAGCGTAGAGCTGAACGGGTTCTTAGCGGGGCCAGATACGCAGTATTTT | CASSVELNGFLAGPDTQYF
. | TRBJ2-3 | . | TRBV7-3 | TGTGCCAGCAGGGGGGGGCCAACAGATACGCAGTATTTT | CASRGGPTDTQYF